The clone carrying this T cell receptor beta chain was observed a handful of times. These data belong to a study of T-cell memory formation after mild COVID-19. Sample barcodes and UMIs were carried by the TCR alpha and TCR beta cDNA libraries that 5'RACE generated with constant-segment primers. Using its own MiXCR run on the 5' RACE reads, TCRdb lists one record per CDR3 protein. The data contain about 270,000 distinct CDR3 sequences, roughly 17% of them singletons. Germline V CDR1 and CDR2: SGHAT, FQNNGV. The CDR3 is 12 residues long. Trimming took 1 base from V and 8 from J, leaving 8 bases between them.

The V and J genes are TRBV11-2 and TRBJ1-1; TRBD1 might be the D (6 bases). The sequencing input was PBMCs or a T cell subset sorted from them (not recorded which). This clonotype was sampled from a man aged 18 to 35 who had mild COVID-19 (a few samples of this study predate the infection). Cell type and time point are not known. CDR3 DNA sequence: TGTGCCAGCAGCTTAGTTCAGGGGGAAGCTTTCTTT. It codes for CASSLVQGEAFF.